This TCR beta chain was recorded in a study of immune evolution from preneoplasia to lung adenocarcinoma. The germline V gene encodes CDR1 LNHDA and CDR2 SQIVND (reference sequence). V gave up 3 bases and J gave up 4 bases, with 24 bases separating them. The CDR3 sequence is 18 residues long. Here immunoSEQ multiplex PCR was the method, and the copy in TCRdb shows in-frame clones only, minus some. Among 13,000 to 15,000 clones listed, roughly 87% were seen once. The V gene is TRBV19, the J gene TRBJ1-1; D unclear. The receptor was isolated from an older donor with lung adenocarcinoma. Sequencing was performed on FFPE lung adenocarcinoma in situ tissue. The chain's CDR3 is CASSISLYWQFKITEAFF. CDR3 DNA sequence: TGTGCCAGTAGTATCTCTCTCTACTGGCAATTTAAAATCACTGAAGCTTTCTTT.